These T cell receptor beta chains were read from a single sample in a study of cytomegalovirus exposure and HLA in healthy donors. Measured with immunoSEQ multiplex PCR; TCRdb has only the in-frame clones, and not every one. The sample records over 95,000 clones, around 77% being singletons. Sequencing input: PBMCs. The receptors stem from a middle-aged man in good health and CMV-seronegative. The CDR3 runs from the conserved cysteine through the conserved F or W. Fields, in order: CDR3 length, J gene, D gene, clone size, V gene, CDR3 protein, CDR3 DNA. The D gene is left open where the match is weak. Where a row states a size, it is once, few, many or the class of an expanded clone; other rows omit it.

11	TRBJ2-1	NA	NA	TRBV30	CAWSPQGEQFF	TGTGCCTGGAGTCCCCAGGGTGAGCAGTTCTTC
13	TRBJ1-5	NA	NA	TRBV18	CASAESRDQPQHF	TGTGCCAGCGCGGAGTCCCGGGATCAGCCCCAGCATTTT
16	TRBJ2-1	TRBD2	NA	TRBV4-1	CASSQASSGGNNEQFF	TGCGCCAGCAGCCAAGCCTCATCGGGAGGGAACAATGAGCAGTTCTTC
14	TRBJ2-7	TRBD2	NA	TRBV28	CASSSPGGSYEQYF	TGTGCCAGCAGCTCCCCGGGGGGCTCCTACGAGCAGTACTTC
14	TRBJ1-1	TRBD1	NA	TRBV19	CAIRQGQGASEAFF	TGTGCCATCCGGCAGGGACAGGGGGCCTCTGAAGCTTTCTTT
14	TRBJ1-4	NA	few	TRBV6-6	CASSYLATNEKLFF	TGTGCCAGCAGCTATCTTGCAACTAATGAAAAACTGTTTTTT
13	TRBJ2-5	NA	NA	TRBV2	CASSEASVETQYF	TGTGCCAGCAGTGAAGCCTCAGTGGAGACCCAGTACTTC
13	TRBJ1-1	NA	NA	TRBV5-1	CASSLTGNTEAFF	TGCGCCAGCAGCTTGACAGGAAACACTGAAGCTTTCTTT
13	TRBJ2-7	NA	NA	TRBV5-4	CASSFSGTYEQYF	TGTGCCAGCAGCTTCAGCGGAACCTACGAGCAGTACTTC
16	TRBJ2-1	TRBD2	NA	TRBV29-1	CSVETPAGDSYNEQFF	TGCAGCGTTGAAACCCCCGCGGGGGACTCCTACAATGAGCAGTTCTTC
15	TRBJ2-1	TRBD1	NA	TRBV28	CASSFYGTGDNEQFF	TGTGCCAGCAGTTTCTACGGGACAGGTGATAATGAGCAGTTCTTC
14	TRBJ2-7	NA	NA	TRBV6-6	CASSDRVSGVEQYF	TGTGCCAGCAGCGACAGAGTCAGTGGGGTCGAGCAGTACTTC
15	TRBJ1-1	TRBD1	NA	TRBV9	CASSITGAGNTEAFF	TGTGCCAGCAGCATCACAGGGGCTGGTAACACTGAAGCTTTCTTT
15	TRBJ1-1	NA	few	TRBV6-5	CASSYAGEADTEAFF	TGTGCCAGCAGTTACGCAGGAGAAGCGGACACTGAAGCTTTCTTT
14	TRBJ1-1	NA	NA	TRBV7-8	CASSLAQGPTEAFF	TGTGCCAGCAGCTTAGCGCAGGGGCCCACTGAAGCTTTCTTT
13	TRBJ2-2	NA	NA	TRBV19	CASTTQGYGELFF	TGTGCCAGTACCACACAGGGATACGGGGAGCTGTTTTTT
14	TRBJ1-2	NA	NA	TRBV30	CAWSVLGGGYGYTF	TGTGCCTGGAGTGTACTTGGGGGAGGCTATGGCTACACCTTC
15	TRBJ2-3	TRBD2	few	TRBV6-5	CASSTTSGVTDTQYF	TGTGCCAGCAGCACGACTAGCGGGGTAACAGATACGCAGTATTTT
15	TRBJ2-7	TRBD1	NA	TRBV6-6	CASSYGGQALYEQYF	TGTGCCAGCAGTTACGGGGGACAGGCCCTCTACGAGCAGTACTTC
18	TRBJ2-7	TRBD2	NA	TRBV5-1	CASSLGPGTSGRASEQYF	TGCGCCAGCAGCTTGGGTCCCGGGACTAGCGGGAGGGCCTCCGAGCAGTACTTC
16	TRBJ1-1	TRBD1	NA	TRBV9	CASSVGRDRVNTEAFF	TGTGCCAGCAGCGTAGGCCGGGACAGGGTGAACACTGAAGCTTTCTTT
15	TRBJ1-2	NA	once	TRBV28	CASSPTASGFYGYTF	TGTGCCAGCAGTCCAACCGCTTCAGGGTTCTATGGCTACACCTTC
15	TRBJ1-4	NA	NA	TRBV7-6	CASSLAGATNEKLFF	TGTGCCAGCAGCTTAGCGGGAGCAACTAATGAAAAACTGTTTTTT
17	TRBJ2-1	TRBD2	once	TRBV27	CASRIYIGTSGDNEQFF	TGTGCCAGCAGAATCTACATCGGGACTAGCGGAGACAATGAGCAGTTCTTC
14	TRBJ1-2	TRBD1	NA	TRBV2	CASSENRGGSGYTF	TGTGCCAGCAGCGAAAACAGGGGTGGGAGTGGCTACACCTTC
15	TRBJ2-7	TRBD2	NA	TRBV9	CASSRDSGGSYEQYF	TGTGCCAGCAGCCGCGACAGCGGGGGGTCCTACGAGCAGTACTTC
15	TRBJ1-1	NA	NA	TRBV7-8	CASSLAWTVNTEAFF	TGTGCCAGCAGCTTAGCGTGGACAGTCAACACTGAAGCTTTCTTT
14	TRBJ1-1	NA	once	TRBV29-1	CSADVPGWSTEAFF	TGCAGCGCCGACGTCCCAGGGTGGAGTACTGAAGCTTTCTTT
15	TRBJ2-7	TRBD1	NA	TRBV10-1	CASSERTGKADEQYF	TGCGCCAGCAGTGAACGGACAGGGAAAGCAGACGAGCAGTACTTC
15	TRBJ1-1	TRBD1	NA	TRBV7-2	CASKLQTGVDTEAFF	TGTGCCAGCAAACTACAGACAGGGGTGGACACTGAAGCTTTCTTT
15	TRBJ2-2	NA	NA	TRBV28	CASSSGVGYTGELFF	TGTGCCAGCAGCTCAGGGGTGGGCTACACCGGGGAGCTGTTTTTT